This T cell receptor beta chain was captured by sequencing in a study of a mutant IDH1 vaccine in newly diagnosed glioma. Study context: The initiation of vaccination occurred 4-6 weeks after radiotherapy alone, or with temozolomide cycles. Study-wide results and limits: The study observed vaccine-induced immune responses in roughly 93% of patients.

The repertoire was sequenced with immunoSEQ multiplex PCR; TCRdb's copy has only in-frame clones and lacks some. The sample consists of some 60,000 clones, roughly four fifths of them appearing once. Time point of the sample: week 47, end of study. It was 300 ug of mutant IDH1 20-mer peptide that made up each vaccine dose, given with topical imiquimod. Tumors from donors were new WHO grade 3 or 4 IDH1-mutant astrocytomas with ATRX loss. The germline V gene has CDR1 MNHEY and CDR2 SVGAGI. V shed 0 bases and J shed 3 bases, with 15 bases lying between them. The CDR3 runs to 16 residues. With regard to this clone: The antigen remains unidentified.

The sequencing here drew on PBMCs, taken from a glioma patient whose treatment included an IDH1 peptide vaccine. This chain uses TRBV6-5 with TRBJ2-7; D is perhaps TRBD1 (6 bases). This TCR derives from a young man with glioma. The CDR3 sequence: CASSYSGRGSIYEQYF. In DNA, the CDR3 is TGTGCCAGCAGTTACTCAGGCAGGGGAAGCATCTACGAGCAGTACTTC.